Detailed here is one T cell receptor beta chain. Its antigen is not identified. A single record per CDR3 protein comes from TCRdb applying MiXCR to the reads. The table lists some 150,000 distinct CDR3 sequences, 23% of them singletons. This sample was taken from a study of T cell repertoires in cytomegalovirus infection. Study details: Public signatures in TCR beta pointed to CMV infection and matching HLA type. Points from the study as a whole: HLA-C-restricted CMV clonotypes gave the most frequent clonotype in two of eight donors. Pooled public TCR beta family frequency picked out CMV carriers with the relevant HLA.

Germline trimming cut 2 bases from V and 4 bases from J; bases unmatched to any gene: 11. The CDR3 loop spans 18 amino acids. Germline V gene sequence: CDR1 SGHDT, CDR2 YYEEEE. The TCR originated in a human donor in good health (CMV status not recorded). Some clones in this sample may be carry-over from other donors' samples. The chain employs TRBV5-6 and TRBJ2-7; TRBD2 matches 14 bases. Input material: PBMCs. This CDR3 reads CASSLGTSGSAGGYEQYF. DNA for the CDR3: TGTGCCAGCAGCTTAGGGACTAGCGGGAGTGCTGGGGGTTACGAGCAGTACTTC.